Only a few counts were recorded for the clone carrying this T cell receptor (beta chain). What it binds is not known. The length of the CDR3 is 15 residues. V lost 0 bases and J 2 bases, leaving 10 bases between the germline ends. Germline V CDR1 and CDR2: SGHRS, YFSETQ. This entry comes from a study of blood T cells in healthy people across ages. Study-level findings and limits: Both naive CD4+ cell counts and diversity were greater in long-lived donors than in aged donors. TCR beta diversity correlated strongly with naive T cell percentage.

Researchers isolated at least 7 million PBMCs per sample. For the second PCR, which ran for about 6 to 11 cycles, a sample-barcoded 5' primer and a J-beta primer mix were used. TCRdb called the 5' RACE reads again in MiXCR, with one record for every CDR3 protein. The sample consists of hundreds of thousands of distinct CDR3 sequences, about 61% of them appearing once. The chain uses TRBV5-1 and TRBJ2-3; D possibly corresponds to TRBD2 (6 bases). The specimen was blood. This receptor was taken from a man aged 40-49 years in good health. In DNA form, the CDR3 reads TGCGCCAGCAGCTTGGTTGCTAGCGACACAGATACGCAGTATTTT. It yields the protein CASSLVASDTDTQYF. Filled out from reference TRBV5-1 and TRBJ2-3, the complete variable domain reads KAGVTQTPRYLIKTRGQQVTLSCSPISGHRSVSWYQQTPGQGLQFLFEYFSETQRNKGNFPGRFSGRQFSNSRSEMNVSTLELGDSALYLCASSLVASDTDTQYFGPGTRLTVL.